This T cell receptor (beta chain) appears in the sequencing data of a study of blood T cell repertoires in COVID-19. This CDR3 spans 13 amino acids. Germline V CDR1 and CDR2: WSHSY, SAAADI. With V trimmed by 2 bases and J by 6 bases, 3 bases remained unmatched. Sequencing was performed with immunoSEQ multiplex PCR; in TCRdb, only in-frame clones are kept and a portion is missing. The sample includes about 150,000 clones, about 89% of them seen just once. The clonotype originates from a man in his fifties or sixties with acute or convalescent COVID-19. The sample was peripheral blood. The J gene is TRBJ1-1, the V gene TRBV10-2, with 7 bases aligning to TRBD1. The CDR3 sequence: CASSERQGSEAFF. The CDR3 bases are TGCGCCAGCAGTGAGCGACAGGGTTCTGAAGCTTTCTTT.